The rows below give T cell receptor beta chains drawn from one sample of a study of PD-1 blockade in classical Hodgkin lymphoma. Sequencing used immunoSEQ multiplex PCR; TCRdb keeps in-frame clones, though not all of them. The sample lists some 27,000 clones; more than 85% were seen once. Sequenced input: peripheral blood mononuclear cells (PBMCs). All receptors come from a human donor with classical Hodgkin lymphoma. The conserved cysteine and the conserved F or W are not part of the CDR3 here. The order of the fields is CDR3 protein, J gene, V gene, clone size, CDR3 length. Only part of the rows carry a size: once, few, many, or a class if the clone is expanded.

ASSPARDRGAEQY	TRBJ2-7	TRBV18	once	13
ASSLAPSRETQY	TRBJ2-5	TRBV5-4	.	12
AWSRTGLRYEQY	TRBJ2-7	TRBV30	.	12
ASSPPGRGRTGELF	TRBJ2-2	TRBV7-2	.	14
ASSWGHYNEQF	TRBJ2-1	TRBV28	.	11
ASSLTGGVTDTQY	TRBJ2-3	TRBV5-4	.	13
ASSEYRATDSTDTQY	TRBJ2-3	TRBV25-1	.	15
ASTSGIPYEQY	TRBJ2-7	TRBV28	.	11
ASSLGRVLAPRGKLNEQF	TRBJ2-1	TRBV7-8	.	18
ASSDSTSGDYNEQF	TRBJ2-1	TRBV6-4	.	14
ASSVLAGGGTDTQY	TRBJ2-3	TRBV19	.	14